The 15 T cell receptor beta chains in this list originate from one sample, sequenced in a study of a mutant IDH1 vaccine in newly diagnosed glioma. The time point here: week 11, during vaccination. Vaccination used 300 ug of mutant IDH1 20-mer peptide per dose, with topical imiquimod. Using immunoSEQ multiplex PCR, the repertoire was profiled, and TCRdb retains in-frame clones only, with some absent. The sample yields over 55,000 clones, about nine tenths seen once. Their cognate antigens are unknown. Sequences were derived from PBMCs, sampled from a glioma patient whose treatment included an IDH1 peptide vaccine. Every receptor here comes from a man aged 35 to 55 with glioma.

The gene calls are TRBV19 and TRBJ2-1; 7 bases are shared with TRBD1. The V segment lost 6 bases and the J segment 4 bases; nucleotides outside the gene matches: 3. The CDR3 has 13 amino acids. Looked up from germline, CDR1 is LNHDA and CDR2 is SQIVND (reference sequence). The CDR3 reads CASRGTVYNEQFF. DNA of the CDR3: TGTGCCAGTAGGGGGACAGTTTACAATGAGCAGTTCTTC. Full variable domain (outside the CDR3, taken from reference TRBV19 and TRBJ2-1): DGGITQSPKYLFRKEGQNVTLSCEQNLNHDAMYWYRQDPGQGLRLIYYSQIVNDFQKGDIAEGYSVSREKKESFPLTVTSAQKNPTAFYLCASRGTVYNEQFFGPGTRLTVL.

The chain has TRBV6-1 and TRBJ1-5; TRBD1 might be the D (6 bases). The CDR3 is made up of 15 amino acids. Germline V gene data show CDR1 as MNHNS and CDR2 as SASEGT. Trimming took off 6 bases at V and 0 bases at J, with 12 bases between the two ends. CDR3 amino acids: CASREQGYSNQPQHF. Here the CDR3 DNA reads TGTGCCAGCAGGGAACAGGGATATAGCAATCAGCCCCAGCATTTT.

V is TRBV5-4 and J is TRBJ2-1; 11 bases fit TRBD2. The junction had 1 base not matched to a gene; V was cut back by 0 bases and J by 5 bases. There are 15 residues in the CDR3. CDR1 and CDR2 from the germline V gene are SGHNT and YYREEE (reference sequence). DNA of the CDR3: TGTGCCAGCAGCTTGGGACTAGCGGGGCACAATGAGCAGTTCTTC. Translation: CASSLGLAGHNEQFF.

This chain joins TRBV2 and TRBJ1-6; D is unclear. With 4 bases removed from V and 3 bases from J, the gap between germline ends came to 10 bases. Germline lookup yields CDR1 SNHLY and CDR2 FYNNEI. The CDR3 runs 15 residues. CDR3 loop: CASSGTSRYNSPLHF. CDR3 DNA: TGTGCCAGCAGTGGGACCAGCCGCTATAATTCACCCCTCCACTTT.

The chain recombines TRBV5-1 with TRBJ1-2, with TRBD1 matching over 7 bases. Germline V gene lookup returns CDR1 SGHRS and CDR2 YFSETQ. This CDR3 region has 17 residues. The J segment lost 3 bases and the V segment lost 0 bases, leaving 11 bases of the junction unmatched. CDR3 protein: CASSLEGQMGIDYGYTF. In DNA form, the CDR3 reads TGCGCCAGCAGCTTGGAGGGACAGATGGGTATAGACTATGGCTACACCTTC.

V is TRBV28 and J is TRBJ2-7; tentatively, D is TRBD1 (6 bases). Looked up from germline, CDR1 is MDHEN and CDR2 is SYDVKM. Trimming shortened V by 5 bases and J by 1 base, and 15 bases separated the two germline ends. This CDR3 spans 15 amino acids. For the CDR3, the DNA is TGTGCCAGCAGTCCCCTCAGGGGCTGGTCCTACGAGCAGTACTTC. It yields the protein CASSPLRGWSYEQYF.

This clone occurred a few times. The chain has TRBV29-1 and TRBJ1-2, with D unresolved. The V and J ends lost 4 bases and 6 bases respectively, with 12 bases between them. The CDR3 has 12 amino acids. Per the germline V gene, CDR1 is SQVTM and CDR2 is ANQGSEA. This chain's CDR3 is CSVGSGFNGYTF. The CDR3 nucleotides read TGCAGCGTTGGGTCCGGGTTCAATGGCTACACCTTC.

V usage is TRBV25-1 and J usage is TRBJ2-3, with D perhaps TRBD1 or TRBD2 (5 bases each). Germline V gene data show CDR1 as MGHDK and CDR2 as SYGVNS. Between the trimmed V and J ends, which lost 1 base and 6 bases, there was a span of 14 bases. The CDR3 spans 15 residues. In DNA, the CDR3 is TGTGCCAGCAGTGAATGGGACGGGCGTACGGATACGCAGTATTTT. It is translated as CASSEWDGRTDTQYF.

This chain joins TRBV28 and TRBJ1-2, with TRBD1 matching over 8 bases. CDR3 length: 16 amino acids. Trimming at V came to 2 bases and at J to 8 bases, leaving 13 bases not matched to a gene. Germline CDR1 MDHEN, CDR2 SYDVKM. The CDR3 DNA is TGTGCCAGCAGTTTAGGCAGGGGGCGTATTAAGCGAGGCTACACCTTC. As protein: CASSLGRGRIKRGYTF.

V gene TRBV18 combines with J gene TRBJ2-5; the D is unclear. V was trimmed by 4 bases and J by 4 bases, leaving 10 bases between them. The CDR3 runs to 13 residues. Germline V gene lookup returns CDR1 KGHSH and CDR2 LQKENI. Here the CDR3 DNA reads TGTGCCAGCTCACTCGGGCGTCGAGAGACCCAGTACTTC. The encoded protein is CASSLGRRETQYF.

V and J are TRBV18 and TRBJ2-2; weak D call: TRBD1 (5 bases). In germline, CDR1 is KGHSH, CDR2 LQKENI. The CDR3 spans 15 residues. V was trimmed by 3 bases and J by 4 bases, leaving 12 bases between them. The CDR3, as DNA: TGTGCCAGCTCACCCAGGCAGGGAAGCACCGGGGAGCTGTTTTTT. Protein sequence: CASSPRQGSTGELFF.

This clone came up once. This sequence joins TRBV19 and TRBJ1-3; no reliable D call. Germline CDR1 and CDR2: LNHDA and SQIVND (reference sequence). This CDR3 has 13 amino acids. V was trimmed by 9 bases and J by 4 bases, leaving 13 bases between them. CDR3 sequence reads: CASPGVAGNTIYF. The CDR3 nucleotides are TGTGCCAGCCCCGGGGTCGCCGGAAACACCATATATTTT.

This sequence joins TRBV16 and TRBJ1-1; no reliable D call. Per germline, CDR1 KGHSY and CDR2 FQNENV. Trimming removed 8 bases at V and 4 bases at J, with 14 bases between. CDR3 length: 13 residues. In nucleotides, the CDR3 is TGTGCCAGCGAAGCACTTCATGGCACTGAAGCTTTCTTT. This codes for CASEALHGTEAFF.

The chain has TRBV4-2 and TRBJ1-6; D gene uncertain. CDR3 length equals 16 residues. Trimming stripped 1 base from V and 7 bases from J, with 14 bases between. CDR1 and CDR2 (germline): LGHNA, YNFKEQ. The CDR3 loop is CASSQVGRAVNSPLHF. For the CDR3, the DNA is TGTGCCAGCAGCCAAGTAGGCCGGGCAGTGAATTCACCCCTCCACTTT.

For the CDR3, the DNA is TGTGCCAGCAGCAGGGCGCTTTACTCTGGAAACACCATATATTTT. Protein product: CASSRALYSGNTIYF. The rearrangement uses TRBV6-6 and TRBJ1-3; maybe TRBD1 (5 bases). The CDR3 loop spans 15 amino acids. CDR1 is MNHNY, CDR2 SVGAGI, per germline (reference sequence). Deletions cut 6 bases from V and 0 bases from J, with 12 bases between.